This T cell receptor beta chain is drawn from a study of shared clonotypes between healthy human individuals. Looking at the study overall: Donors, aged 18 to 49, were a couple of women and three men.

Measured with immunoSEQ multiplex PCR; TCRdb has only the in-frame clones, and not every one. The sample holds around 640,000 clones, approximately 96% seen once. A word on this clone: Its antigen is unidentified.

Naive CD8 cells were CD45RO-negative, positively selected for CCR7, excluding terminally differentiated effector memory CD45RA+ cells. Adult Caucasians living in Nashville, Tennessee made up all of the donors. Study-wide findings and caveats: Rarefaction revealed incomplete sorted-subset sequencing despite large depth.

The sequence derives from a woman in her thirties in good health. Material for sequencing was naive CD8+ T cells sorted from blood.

CDR3 sequence reads: CASSPDRVEEVAEKLFF. Written as DNA, the CDR3 is TGTGCCAGCAGCCCCGACAGGGTAGAGGAGGTCGCTGAAAAACTGTTTTTT. The chain uses TRBV7-9 and TRBJ1-4, with 7 positions matching TRBD1. CDR1 and CDR2 (germline): SEHNR, FQNEAQ (reference sequence). V was pared by 5 bases and J by 7 bases, with 16 bases of the junction left unmatched. This CDR3 spans 17 amino acids.